The 27 T cell receptor beta chains below were found in one sample sequenced in a study of T cell changes during pregnancy in multiple sclerosis. TCRdb keeps only in-frame clones here, not all; method: immunoSEQ multiplex PCR. Among about 70,000 clones listed, 90% to 95% were seen once. Material: peripheral blood, obtained after pregnancy. These receptors were taken from a female donor with multiple sclerosis, enrolled in a pregnancy study.

The V gene is TRBV6-5, the J gene TRBJ1-2, with 8 bases identical to TRBD1. With 2 bases clipped from V and 8 bases from J, the junction kept 7 bases outside the gene matches. This CDR3 region has 14 residues. Germline-derived CDR1 and CDR2 are MNHEY and SVGAGI. CDR3 coding DNA: TGTGCCAGCAGTTACGGACAGGGTTACGGCGGCTACACCTTC. This gives the protein CASSYGQGYGGYTF.

Only a few counts were recorded for this clone. The V and J genes are TRBV19 and TRBJ2-5; D unresolved. CDR1 and CDR2 (germline): LNHDA, SQIVND (reference sequence). The CDR3 loop spans 13 amino acids. Trimming left V 3 bases short and J 5 bases short, with 10 bases between. In DNA, the CDR3 is TGTGCCAGTAGTATTGTTCCGCGGGAGACCCAGTACTTC. Amino acids: CASSIVPRETQYF.

The chain couples TRBV5-1 to TRBJ2-3, with D tentatively TRBD1 (6 bases). CDR3 length equals 13 residues. Germline V gene lookup returns CDR1 SGHRS and CDR2 YFSETQ. Trimming cost V 0 bases and J 6 bases, with 8 bases left between them. Here the CDR3 reads CASSLERGDTQYF. The DNA of the CDR3 is TGCGCCAGCAGCTTGGAGAGGGGGGATACGCAGTATTTT. The full variable domain, rest sourced from reference TRBV5-1 and TRBJ2-3, is KAGVTQTPRYLIKTRGQQVTLSCSPISGHRSVSWYQQTPGQGLQFLFEYFSETQRNKGNFPGRFSGRQFSNSRSEMNVSTLELGDSALYLCASSLERGDTQYFGPGTRLTVL.

The rearrangement uses TRBV28 and TRBJ2-5; D is possibly TRBD1 (6 bases). Trimming removed 6 bases at V and 0 bases at J, with 14 bases between. From germline, CDR1 is MDHEN and CDR2 SYDVKM. The CDR3 is 15 amino acids. In DNA, the CDR3 is TGTGCCAGCAGACCTCCGACAGGTTACCAAGAGACCCAGTACTTC. Translation gives CASRPPTGYQETQYF.

The CDR3 coding sequence is TGTGCCAGCAGCCAAGGGGTAGGGGACTCCTACGAGCAGTACTTC. Translating it yields CASSQGVGDSYEQYF. This rearrangement joins TRBV4-2 to TRBJ2-7, with D possibly matching TRBD1 (5 bases). V was trimmed by 1 base and J by 0 bases, leaving 10 bases between them. The V gene's germline CDR1 is LGHNA and CDR2 YNFKEQ. This CDR3 spans 15 amino acids.

The genes are TRBV15 and TRBJ2-2; 7 bases fit TRBD2. CDR3 length: 17 residues. The ends lost 1 base at V and 2 bases at J; junction bases unmatched: 7. Germline V gene lookup returns CDR1 LNHNV and CDR2 YYDKDF (reference sequence). CDR3 coding DNA: TGTGCCACCAGCAGAGGGGAAGGCGGGAGTAACACCGGGGAGCTGTTTTTT. This gives the protein CATSRGEGGSNTGELFF.

V and J are TRBV5-1 and TRBJ2-1, with 10 bases that match TRBD2. The CDR3 length is 17 residues. Trimming took 4 bases from V and 0 from J; bases not matched to a gene: 7. In germline, CDR1 is SGHRS, CDR2 YFSETQ. The CDR3 loop reads CASSRRTSGFSYNEQFF. The CDR3 coding sequence is TGCGCCAGCAGCCGCCGGACTAGCGGCTTCTCCTACAATGAGCAGTTCTTC.

The gene calls are TRBV5-5 and TRBJ1-4; unclear D gene. Germline CDR1 reads SGHKS; CDR2 reads YYEKEE (reference sequence). Trimming left V 4 bases short and J 4 bases short, with 8 bases between. The CDR3 length is 13 residues. The CDR3 loop reads CASSTPLNEKLFF. CDR3 in DNA: TGTGCCAGCAGCACACCCCTTAATGAAAAACTGTTTTTT.

This chain links TRBV18 with TRBJ2-1; perhaps TRBD1 as D (6 bases). The CDR3 totals 17 residues. V lost 1 base to trimming and J lost 3 bases, with 16 bases between them. The germline CDR1 and CDR2 sequences are KGHSH and LQKENI. CDR3 DNA: TGTGCCAGCTCACCACGTTCCGGACAGAACATCTACAATGAGCAGTTCTTC. Its translation is CASSPRSGQNIYNEQFF.

The rearrangement uses TRBV12-1 and TRBJ2-7; the table's D call TRBD1 went unverified against the DNA. TRBV12-1 is noted as a pseudogene. The CDR3 contains 12 residues. The chain's CDR3 is CASSSQGLEQYF. The CDR3 nucleotides read TGTGCCAGCAGCTCGCAGGGTCTTGAGCAGTACTTC.

The chain combines TRBV6-1 with TRBJ2-1; the match to TRBD1 covers 7 bases. The CDR3 is 14 amino acids. Trimming removed 8 bases from V and 7 bases from J; junction bases left unmatched: 11. In germline, CDR1 is MNHNS, CDR2 SASEGT. This CDR3 reads CASPRTGSSNEQFF. The CDR3 DNA reads as TGTGCCAGCCCCAGGACAGGTAGCTCTAATGAGCAGTTCTTC.

This clone was observed a single time. The CDR3 region is CASSLGHTESKGNEKLFF. The CDR3, as DNA: TGTGCCAGCAGCCTGGGACATACGGAGTCGAAAGGAAATGAAAAACTGTTTTTT. The chain is built from TRBV7-3 and TRBJ1-4; the D gene is possibly TRBD1 (6 bases). The CDR3 runs to 18 residues. V was cut by 5 bases and J by 5 bases, with 24 bases left in between. CDR1 is SGHTA, CDR2 FQGTGA, per germline.

The chain joins TRBV28 to TRBJ1-3; perhaps TRBD1 as D (5 bases). Germline CDR1 is MDHEN and CDR2 is SYDVKM. The CDR3 loop spans 15 amino acids. Trimming shortened V by 5 bases and J by 0 bases, and 11 bases separated the two germline ends. The CDR3, as DNA: TGTGCCAGCAGTCAGGGCGCAAGCTCTGGAAACACCATATATTTT. This gives the protein CASSQGASSGNTIYF.

This clone was observed a single time. This chain joins TRBV4-2 and TRBJ2-3; D is perhaps TRBD1 (5 bases). V lost 0 bases to trimming and J lost 2 bases, with 12 bases between them. Looked up from germline, CDR1 is LGHNA and CDR2 is YNFKEQ. This CDR3 region has 16 residues. The CDR3 here is CASSQEDNRFTDTQYF. DNA for the CDR3: TGTGCCAGCAGCCAAGAGGATAACAGGTTCACAGATACGCAGTATTTT.

The gene calls are TRBV6-6 and TRBJ2-1; 10 positions agree with TRBD2. V dropped 7 bases and J dropped 3; count of bases not matched to a gene: 6. Germline-derived CDR1 and CDR2 are MNHNY and SVGAGI (reference sequence). The CDR3 is made up of 15 amino acids. The CDR3: CASNLAGADYNEQFF. CDR3 coding DNA: TGTGCCAGCAATCTAGCGGGAGCGGACTACAATGAGCAGTTCTTC.

The chain recombines TRBV20-1 with TRBJ2-7; D perhaps matches TRBD1 (5 bases). Trimming took 6 bases from V and 3 from J, leaving 9 bases between them. The CDR3 is 11 amino acids. CDR1 DFQATT and CDR2 SNEGSKA come from the germline V gene (reference sequence). The CDR3 here is CSAQDIYEQYF. The DNA of the CDR3 is TGCAGTGCACAGGACATCTACGAGCAGTACTTC.

V is TRBV27 and J is TRBJ2-7, with a possible D match to TRBD1 (5 bases). V dropped 4 bases and J dropped 0 bases, with 19 bases sitting between them. Per the germline V gene, CDR1 is MNHEY and CDR2 is SMNVEV (reference sequence). The CDR3 runs 17 residues. The CDR3 protein is CASSSFEGEDPSYEQYF. In nucleotides, the CDR3 is TGTGCCAGCAGTTCGTTCGAAGGGGAAGACCCCTCCTACGAGCAGTACTTC.

This chain joins TRBV6-1 and TRBJ2-7; possible D gene TRBD1, 6 bases. Looked up from germline, CDR1 is MNHNS and CDR2 is SASEGT. The CDR3 has 14 amino acids. V shed 6 bases and J shed 3 bases, with 15 bases lying between them. The CDR3 protein is CASSATGQSYEQYF. CDR3 bases: TGTGCCAGCAGCGCAACGGGACAAAGCTACGAGCAGTACTTC.

The chain combines TRBV14 with TRBJ2-5; the match to TRBD1 covers 9 bases. The germline CDR1 and CDR2 sequences are SGHDN and FVKESK. V lost 5 bases to trimming and J lost 3 bases; unmatched junction nucleotides: 10. There are 16 residues in the CDR3. The CDR3 coding sequence is TGTGCCAGCAGCTCATATGGGACAGGGAGGGAAGAGACCCAGTACTTC. This encodes CASSSYGTGREETQYF. The full variable domain, rest sourced from reference TRBV14 and TRBJ2-5, is EAGVTQFPSHSVIEKGQTVTLRCDPISGHDNLYWYRRVMGKEIKFLLHFVKESKQDESGMPNNRFLAERTGGTYSTLKVQPAELEDSGVYFCASSSYGTGREETQYFGPGTRLLVL.

For the CDR3, the DNA is TGTGCCAGCAGCTACCCCATGGGGCCGGGAGAGACCCAGTACTTC. It encodes CASSYPMGPGETQYF. V gene TRBV5-5 combines with J gene TRBJ2-5; TRBD1 is a possible D gene (5 bases). The V end was cut by 3 bases, the J end by 4 bases, with 16 bases between. In germline, CDR1 is SGHKS, CDR2 YYEKEE (reference sequence). CDR3 size: 15 residues.

The chain recombines TRBV5-1 with TRBJ1-1; 9 bases are shared with TRBD1. Trimming took 1 base from V and 1 from J; bases not matched to a gene: 8. The CDR3 totals 17 residues. Germline-derived CDR1 and CDR2 are SGHRS and YFSETQ. The chain's CDR3 is CASSLTGQGRANTEAFF. The CDR3 bases are TGCGCCAGCAGCTTGACCGGACAGGGGAGAGCGAACACTGAAGCTTTCTTT.

The chain is built from TRBV30 and TRBJ1-2; 10 nucleotides align to TRBD1. Germline lookup yields CDR1 GTSNPN and CDR2 SVGIG (reference sequence). V was pared by 3 bases and J by 7 bases, with 8 bases of the junction left unmatched. CDR3 length: 14 amino acids. CDR3 bases: TGTGCCTGGAGAAAGGACAGGGGGACTCTTGGCTACACCTTC. It specifies CAWRKDRGTLGYTF.

The chain carries TRBV2 and TRBJ2-2; 10 nucleotides line up with TRBD1. The V and J ends lost 6 bases and 1 base, in that order; junction bases with no gene match: 5. The CDR3 is 16 residues long. Germline values: CDR1 SNHLY, CDR2 FYNNEI. The CDR3, as DNA: TGTGCCAGCAGGGACAGGGGGAGGAAGAACACCGGGGAGCTGTTTTTT. This gives the protein CASRDRGRKNTGELFF.

The gene calls are TRBV5-1 and TRBJ2-2; 7 nucleotides align to TRBD1. This CDR3 spans 15 amino acids. The junction had 8 bases not matched to a gene; V was cut back by 4 bases and J by 5 bases. Germline V lookup: CDR1 SGHRS, CDR2 YFSETQ. The CDR3 loop is CASSLYGTDTGELFF. The CDR3 DNA reads TGCGCCAGCAGCCTGTATGGGACAGATACCGGGGAGCTGTTTTTT. Full variable domain (outside the CDR3, taken from reference TRBV5-1 and TRBJ2-2): KAGVTQTPRYLIKTRGQQVTLSCSPISGHRSVSWYQQTPGQGLQFLFEYFSETQRNKGNFPGRFSGRQFSNSRSEMNVSTLELGDSALYLCASSLYGTDTGELFFGEGSRLTVL.

A note on this clone: At the DNA level, this CDR3 is encoded by other sequences in the same sample as well. The rearrangement links TRBV5-1 to TRBJ2-3; possible D gene TRBD1, 6 bases. Germline V gene data show CDR1 as SGHRS and CDR2 as YFSETQ. V was cut by 0 bases and J by 0 bases, with 8 bases left in between. The CDR3 is 15 residues long. The CDR3 loop reads CASSLVQGSTDTQYF. Here the CDR3 DNA reads TGCGCCAGCAGCTTGGTACAGGGTAGCACAGATACGCAGTATTTT.

This rearrangement joins TRBV7-6 to TRBJ2-2; perhaps TRBD2 as D (5 bases). The V gene's germline CDR1 is SGHVS and CDR2 FNYEAQ. CDR3 length: 14 amino acids. V lost 7 bases to trimming and J lost 2 bases, with 11 bases between them. The CDR3 coding sequence is TGTGCCAGCACCATAGAGGGAAACACCGGGGAGCTGTTTTTT. Protein sequence: CASTIEGNTGELFF.

This sequence joins TRBV5-5 and TRBJ1-2, with D possibly matching TRBD1 (6 bases). V was trimmed by 0 bases and J by 0 bases, leaving 12 bases between them. Germline loops: CDR1 SGHKS, CDR2 YYEKEE (reference sequence). The CDR3 extends over 16 amino acids. The CDR3 DNA reads TGTGCCAGCAGCTTGGAGCCAGGGGCCCCTAACTATGGCTACACCTTC. This encodes CASSLEPGAPNYGYTF.